This T cell receptor beta chain emerged from a study of OX40 agonist ivuxolimab in advanced cancers. In terms of the full investigation: Ivuxolimab, which targeted the costimulatory receptor OX40 (CD134), was an agonistic, fully human IgG2 monoclonal antibody. Intravenous ivuxolimab was administered to patients every 2 weeks at six dose levels: 0.01, 0.1, 0.3, 1.5, 3 and 10 mg/kg. The paper describes the monotherapy dose-escalation part (N = 52 patients) of the phase I trial of ivuxolimab. Of the roughly 54 patients in dose escalation, around 19 had hepatocellular carcinoma, roughly 15 had melanoma, 9 had renal cell carcinoma and 9 had head and neck cancer. In the dose-escalation cohort, 82.7% of patients were male, and the mean age was roughly 56 years with a range of roughly 20 to 79. Prior anti-PD-1, anti-PD-L1 or anti-CTLA-4 therapy was permitted, and checkpoint inhibitors had been received by more than 35% of dose-escalation patients. Peripheral TCRbeta sequencing was intended to test whether TCR sequence diversity was altered and clonal T-cell expansion was caused by ivuxolimab. Partial responses occurred in three dose-escalation patients: two with cutaneous melanoma and one with hepatocellular carcinoma.

Genomic DNA was isolated from the sorted cells so that the TCRbeta CDR3 region could be sequenced. TCRbeta CDR3 regions were sequenced using the immunoSEQ Assay. TCRdb re-hosts the immuneACCESS table, in-frame sequences only. Its copies lack some clones; in the studies checked, an unresolved V gene accounts for under half of them, and the cause for the rest is not known. This sample holds approximately 89,000 clones; about 88% were observed only once. The ten largest clones capture about 0.3% of the sample. Turning to this clone: There is no known antigen for this receptor. No clone much larger than this one lies a single base away; base qualities are absent.

Here is what the overall study found, with its caveats: The antigen specificity of the peripheral T cells that underwent clonal expansion was not determined. At doses from 0.1 to 3.0 mg/kg, clonal expansion was seen in both CD4+ and CD8+ blood T cells between baseline and week 6. Low levels of normalized T-cell clonal expansion were also seen in some nonresponding patients. In the 0.1-3.0 mg/kg groups, partial responders had among the lowest normalized peripheral clonal expansion, particularly in CD8+ T cells. After ivuxolimab, CD8+ T cells had more expanded clones than CD4+ T cells on average.

V is pruned by 4 bases and J by 5 bases, leaving 12 bases of the junction without a gene match. The germline V gene encodes CDR1 SGHAT and CDR2 FQNNGV. Counted from cysteine to phenylalanine, this CDR3 has 17 amino acids. The sequence is cut down to CDR3 DNA, 51 bases in frame from base 1. The trial excluded patients who had a history of autoimmune disease or were on systemic immunosuppression. Peripheral blood for TCR sequencing was collected from all dose cohorts at baseline, on cycle 4 day 1, and on cycle 7 day 1. Samples were obtained from an open-label, multicenter, first-in-human phase I dose-escalation trial of ivuxolimab. Adults with locally advanced or metastatic melanoma, renal cell carcinoma, hepatocellular carcinoma or head and neck squamous cell carcinoma were enrolled in the trial. Before TCR sequencing, CD4+ T cells and CD8+ T cells from peripheral blood were sorted into separate populations.

Sequencing was performed on CD4+ or CD8+ T cells sorted from blood, taken in a trial of the OX40 agonist ivuxolimab. This receptor chain uses TRBV11-2 and TRBJ2-7, with 12 bases in between that match TRBD1. This TCR came from an adult with an advanced solid tumor such as melanoma, head and neck, liver or kidney cancer. The nucleotide sequence is TGTGCCAGCAGCTCTCCGCGCCGGGACAGGGGGCGCCACGAGCAGTACTTC. Translated, this gives CASSSPRRDRGRHEQYF.